This entry lists 27 T cell receptor beta chains sequenced from one sample in a study of blood T cells in healthy people across ages. With a J-beta primer mix and a sample-barcoded 5' primer, a second PCR ran about 6 to 11 cycles. TCRdb recomputed calls from the 5' RACE reads with MiXCR, one row per CDR3 protein. The sample yields roughly 1.4 million distinct CDR3 sequences, 45% to 70% seen once. The sample consisted of blood. The source is a man younger than 35 in good health.

The genes are TRBV7-2 and TRBJ2-5; 7 bases map to TRBD1. Germline CDR1 is SGHTA and CDR2 is FQGNSA. Trimming cost V 4 bases and J 11 bases; bases outside gene matches: 7. The CDR3 length is 12 residues. CDR3: CASSSRDRQQYF. The CDR3 coding sequence is TGTGCCAGCAGCTCCCGGGACAGACAGCAGTACTTC.

The chain carries TRBV20-1 and TRBJ1-5, with D possibly matching TRBD1 (5 bases). This CDR3 spans 16 amino acids. CDR1 DFQATT and CDR2 SNEGSKA come from the germline V gene (reference sequence). V was shortened by 4 bases and J by 4 bases, with 20 bases between the two germline ends. In DNA form, the CDR3 reads TGCAGTGCTACTACTGTCCCAGGGTCGGCTAATCAGCCCCAGCATTTT. It specifies CSATTVPGSANQPQHF.

J is TRBJ2-3 and V is TRBV20-1, with D uncertain. Germline-derived CDR1 and CDR2 are DFQATT and SNEGSKA (reference sequence). This CDR3 has 11 residues. V gave up 6 bases and J gave up 4 bases, with 8 bases separating them. CDR3 residues: CSAVGPDTQYF. CDR3 nucleotides: TGCAGTGCGGTTGGACCAGATACGCAGTATTTT.

The rearrangement links TRBV6-1 to TRBJ2-4, with 8 positions matching TRBD2. The J call may be wrong; the DNA end is better matched by TRBJ2-7. In germline, CDR1 is MNHNS, CDR2 SASEGT. The CDR3 totals 15 residues. CDR3 bases: TGTGCCAGCAGTGAACCGGGAGGGAGGTCCTACGAGCAGTACTTC. It yields the protein CASSEPGGRSYEQYF.

This clonotype was observed a few times. This chain uses TRBV7-2 with TRBJ2-7; D is undetermined. Germline CDR1 and CDR2: SGHTA and FQGNSA. Trimming removed 5 bases from V and 1 base from J, with 15 bases in between. The CDR3 loop spans 15 amino acids. CDR3 amino acids: CASSTRPSRSYEQYF. In DNA form, the CDR3 reads TGTGCCAGCAGCACCCGTCCTAGTAGGTCCTACGAGCAGTACTTC.

There are a few counts of this clonotype. V and J are TRBV29-1 and TRBJ2-3, with 7 positions matching TRBD2. V lost 5 bases, J lost 2 bases, and 16 bases stayed unmatched. CDR3 size: 17 residues. Germline V gives CDR1 SQVTM, CDR2 ANQGSEA. CDR3 sequence (DNA): TGCAGCGTTTCTCTCCCGGAAGGGACTAATCCCACAGATACGCAGTATTTT. It is translated as CSVSLPEGTNPTDTQYF.

This sequence joins TRBV19 and TRBJ2-7; D unresolved. Trimming took off 10 bases at V and 5 bases at J, with 15 bases between the two ends. This CDR3 is 12 amino acids long. CDR1 is LNHDA, CDR2 SQIVND, per germline (reference sequence). CDR3 sequence: CATSENLDEQYF. CDR3 coding DNA: TGTGCCACCTCAGAGAATTTGGACGAGCAGTACTTC. The full variable domain, rest sourced from reference TRBV19 and TRBJ2-7, is DGGITQSPKYLFRKEGQNVTLSCEQNLNHDAMYWYRQDPGQGLRLIYYSQIVNDFQKGDIAEGYSVSREKKESFPLTVTSAQKNPTAFYLCATSENLDEQYFGPGTRLTVT.

The rearrangement links TRBV6-5 to TRBJ1-5; 9 bases are shared with TRBD1. V lost 4 bases, J lost 6 bases, and 7 bases stayed unmatched. Germline lookup yields CDR1 MNHEY and CDR2 SVGAGI. The CDR3 extends over 15 amino acids. In nucleotides, the CDR3 is TGTGCCAGCAGTTCGATTACAGGGGGCGGTCAGCCCCAGCATTTT. Protein sequence: CASSSITGGGQPQHF.

The chain couples TRBV27 to TRBJ2-2; 9 bases are a match to TRBD1. Germline-derived CDR1 and CDR2 are MNHEY and SMNVEV (reference sequence). The CDR3 loop spans 14 amino acids. Germline trimming cut 2 bases from V and 8 bases from J; bases unmatched to any gene: 3. In DNA, the CDR3 is TGTGCCAGCAGTTTAGGGACAGGGTCGGGGGAGCTGTTTTTT. As protein: CASSLGTGSGELFF.

This clonotype has a handful of counts. V usage is TRBV20-1 and J usage is TRBJ2-3, with D possibly matching TRBD1 (5 bases). The germline V gene encodes CDR1 DFQATT and CDR2 SNEGSKA (reference sequence). The CDR3 totals 14 residues. With 5 bases removed from V and 0 bases from J, the gap between germline ends came to 12 bases. DNA of the CDR3: TGCAGTGCTGACAGCAGCTCTAGCACAGATACGCAGTATTTT. Protein product: CSADSSSSTDTQYF.

The chain is built from TRBV20-1 and TRBJ2-3; D is unclear. The CDR3 is 15 amino acids. Germline CDR1 is DFQATT and CDR2 is SNEGSKA (reference sequence). V lost 3 bases and J lost 1, with 14 bases in between. The CDR3 region is CSASEAGGGTDTQYF. The DNA of the CDR3 is TGCAGTGCTAGTGAGGCCGGTGGGGGCACAGATACGCAGTATTTT.

The V call is TRBV6-2 or TRBV6-3, the J call TRBJ2-5; TRBD1 agrees at 9 bases. TRBJ2-7 explains the end of the DNA better; the J call may be wrong. Germline CDR1 reads MNHEY; CDR2 reads SVGEGT. This CDR3 contains 15 residues. The CDR3 reads CASSYFGQGRYEQYF. CDR3 DNA sequence: TGTGCCAGCAGTTACTTTGGACAGGGGAGGTACGAGCAGTACTTC.

The chain couples TRBV20-1 to TRBJ2-7; the D call may be TRBD1 or TRBD2 (5 bases each). The CDR3 extends over 14 amino acids. Germline assignment: CDR1 DFQATT and CDR2 SNEGSKA (reference sequence). Trimming shortened V by 6 bases and J by 0 bases, and 15 bases separated the two germline ends. The CDR3 DNA reads TGCAGTGCCGAAATCCGGGACGGCTCCTACGAGCAGTACTTC. This encodes CSAEIRDGSYEQYF.

This clonotype was observed a handful of times. CDR3 sequence reads: CAISLAGGNNEQFF. CDR3 DNA: TGTGCCATCAGCCTAGCGGGAGGGAACAATGAGCAGTTCTTC. This chain connects TRBV10-3 to TRBJ2-1; 12 bases fit TRBD2. V lost 6 bases and J lost 5; bases outside the gene matches: 2. The CDR3 totals 14 residues. Germline V gene data show CDR1 as ENHRY and CDR2 as SYGVKD.

The CDR3 sequence: CASATGRGEQFF. CDR3 in DNA: TGTGCCAGCGCCACCGGCAGAGGTGAGCAGTTCTTC. The V call is TRBV12-3 or TRBV12-4, the J call TRBJ2-1, with no clear D. The CDR3 loop spans 12 amino acids. The V gene lost 8 bases and the J gene lost 9 bases, with 14 bases spanning the gap.

This clonotype has only a few counts. The V and J genes are TRBV20-1 and TRBJ2-1, with D unresolved. The CDR3 has 12 residues. Germline loops: CDR1 DFQATT, CDR2 SNEGSKA (reference sequence). CDR3 nucleotide sequence: TGCAGAGTTCTCAGCTCCTACAATGAGCAGTTCTTC. Amino acids: CRVLSSYNEQFF.

This clonotype was seen more than once but under ten times. The J gene is TRBJ1-4, the V gene TRBV29-1; 8 bases agree with TRBD1. The CDR3 spans 16 residues. Germline lookup yields CDR1 SQVTM and CDR2 ANQGSEA. J was trimmed by 0 bases and V by 4 bases; bases with no gene match: 7. The CDR3 DNA sequence: TGCAGCGTTGGACAGGGGTCGTACTCAACTAATGAAAAACTGTTTTTT. Protein: CSVGQGSYSTNEKLFF. Supplemented by reference TRBV29-1 and TRBJ1-4, the full variable domain reads SAVISQKPSRDICQRGTSLTIQCQVDSQVTMMFWYRQQPGQSLTLIATANQGSEATYESGFVIDKFPISRPNLTFSTLTVSNMSPEDSSIYLCSVGQGSYSTNEKLFFGSGTQLSVL.

The chain links TRBV20-1 to TRBJ2-7, with 7 bases matching TRBD1. Germline V lookup: CDR1 DFQATT, CDR2 SNEGSKA (reference sequence). The CDR3 contains 17 residues. V shed 5 bases, J shed 7 bases, and the junction held 23 bases outside the gene matches. The CDR3 bases are TGCAGTGCTTACCCGGGAACAGGGGATCGGGTCCTTGGGGAGCAGTACTTC. Protein: CSAYPGTGDRVLGEQYF.

The chain recombines TRBV12-5 with TRBJ2-1; 7 nucleotides match TRBD1. J lost 2 bases, V lost 1 base, and 5 bases had no gene match. Per the germline V gene, CDR1 is LGHNT and CDR2 is FRNRAP. The CDR3 spans 16 residues. The CDR3 reads CASGLGQGNAYNEQFF. The CDR3 coding sequence is TGTGCTAGTGGTTTGGGACAGGGTAACGCCTACAATGAGCAGTTCTTC.

This rearrangement joins TRBV20-1 to TRBJ1-5; TRBD1 is a possible D gene (5 bases). Germline V lookup: CDR1 DFQATT, CDR2 SNEGSKA (reference sequence). The germline V and J ends were trimmed by 2 bases and 5 bases, with 16 bases remaining between them. There are 15 residues in the CDR3. CDR3 sequence: CSARSRGGRDQPQHF. For the CDR3, the DNA is TGCAGTGCTAGAAGCCGGGGGGGACGAGATCAGCCCCAGCATTTT.

The genes are TRBV7-6 and TRBJ2-7; 8 positions agree with TRBD1. The germline V gene encodes CDR1 SGHVS and CDR2 FNYEAQ. J gave up 0 bases and V 5 bases, and 12 bases lay outside the gene matches. The CDR3 sequence is 17 residues long. CDR3 DNA sequence: TGTGCCAGCAGCCAGGGCTCAGGGGGCCAAAGCTCCTACGAGCAGTACTTC. It specifies CASSQGSGGQSSYEQYF.

The rearrangement uses TRBV6-2 or TRBV6-3 and TRBJ2-3; 10 bases agree with TRBD2. CDR1 MNHEY and CDR2 SVGEGT come from the germline V gene. The CDR3 has 16 amino acids. V was pared by 5 bases and J by 1 base, with 6 bases of the junction left unmatched. Here the CDR3 reads CASSLPLAGGTDTQYF. The CDR3 DNA reads TGTGCCAGCAGTCTCCCGCTAGCGGGGGGCACAGATACGCAGTATTTT.

The chain employs TRBV27 and TRBJ1-1, with D unclear. V shed 0 bases and J shed 3 bases, with 5 bases lying between them. The CDR3 has 13 residues. The germline CDR1 and CDR2 sequences are MNHEY and SMNVEV (reference sequence). In nucleotides, the CDR3 is TGTGCCAGCAGTTTATCGTTGGACACTGAAGCTTTCTTT. It translates to CASSLSLDTEAFF.

This chain joins TRBV7-6 and TRBJ1-1, with D maybe TRBD1 (6 bases). The V gene's germline CDR1 is SGHVS and CDR2 FNYEAQ. V lost 2 bases and J 4 bases, leaving 8 bases between the germline ends. CDR3 size: 13 residues. CDR3 sequence (DNA): TGTGCCAGCAGCTTAAGGGGGTTCACTGAAGCTTTCTTT. Its protein is CASSLRGFTEAFF.

The chain joins TRBV7-9 to TRBJ2-5, with TRBD2 identical over 15 bases. The CDR3 has 16 amino acids. Germline loops: CDR1 SEHNR, CDR2 FQNEAQ (reference sequence). The V gene end was trimmed by 3 bases and the J gene end by 6 bases; junction bases not matched to a gene: 5. The CDR3 is CASSFGTSGRRKTQYF. In DNA form, the CDR3 reads TGTGCCAGCAGCTTCGGGACTAGCGGGAGGAGGAAGACCCAGTACTTC.

This rearrangement joins TRBV27 to TRBJ1-1, with a tentative D call TRBD1 (6 bases). V lost 1 base, J lost 1 base, and 13 bases lay in between. This CDR3 is 16 amino acids long. The germline V gene has CDR1 MNHEY and CDR2 SMNVEV (reference sequence). CDR3 sequence reads: CASSLLGADRNTEAFF. The CDR3 DNA reads as TGTGCCAGCAGTTTATTGGGAGCGGACAGGAACACTGAAGCTTTCTTT.

V and J are TRBV20-1 and TRBJ1-1; tentative D call: TRBD1 (5 bases). This CDR3 is built from 16 residues. The V and J ends lost 3 bases and 1 base respectively, with 18 bases between them. Per the germline V gene, CDR1 is DFQATT and CDR2 is SNEGSKA (reference sequence). CDR3 bases: TGCAGTGCTAGGACCCCCCGGCGGGGGGAGAACACTGAAGCTTTCTTT. It is translated as CSARTPRRGENTEAFF.